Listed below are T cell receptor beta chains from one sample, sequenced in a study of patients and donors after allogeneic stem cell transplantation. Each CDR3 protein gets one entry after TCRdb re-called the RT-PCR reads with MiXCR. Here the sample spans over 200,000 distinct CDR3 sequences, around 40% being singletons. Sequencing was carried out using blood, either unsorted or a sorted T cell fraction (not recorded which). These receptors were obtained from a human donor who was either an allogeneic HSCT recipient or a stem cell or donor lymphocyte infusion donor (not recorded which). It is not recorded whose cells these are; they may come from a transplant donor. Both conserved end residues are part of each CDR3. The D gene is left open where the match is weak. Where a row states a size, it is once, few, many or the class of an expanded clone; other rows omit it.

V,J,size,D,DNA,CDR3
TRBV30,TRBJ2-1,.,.,TGTGCCTGGAGGAATAAGGGGAACAATGAGCAGTTCTTC,CAWRNKGNNEQFF
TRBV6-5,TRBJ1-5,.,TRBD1,TGTGCCACTGGACAGGGGTCTCTTGGGGGCAATCAGCCCCAGCATTTT,CATGQGSLGGNQPQHF
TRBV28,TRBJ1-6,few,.,TGTGCCAGCAGTTTAGCCTCACTCAATTCACCCCTCCACTTT,CASSLASLNSPLHF
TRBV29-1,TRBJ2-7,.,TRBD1,TGCAGCGTAAGGGGTACAGGGGATTCCTACGAGCAGTACTTC,CSVRGTGDSYEQYF
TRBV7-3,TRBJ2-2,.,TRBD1,TGTGCCAGCAGCTCTTACCAGGGGGCTGGTACCGGGGAGCTGTTTTTT,CASSSYQGAGTGELFF
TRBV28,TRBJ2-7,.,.,TGTGCCAGCAGACCCACAGGGGCCGCAAGGGGACTGAACGAGCAGTACTTC,CASRPTGAARGLNEQYF
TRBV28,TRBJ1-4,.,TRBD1,TGTGCCAGCAGTCTCGGACAGGTTAATGAAAAACTGTTTTTT,CASSLGQVNEKLFF
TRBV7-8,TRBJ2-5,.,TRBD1,TGTGCCAGCAGCCTAAGGGAACAGGGGGGCGAGACCCAGTACTTC,CASSLREQGGETQYF
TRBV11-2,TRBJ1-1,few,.,TGTGCCAGCAGCTTAGAACGCGGCTTTACTGAAGCTTTCTTT,CASSLERGFTEAFF
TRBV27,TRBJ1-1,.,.,TGTGCCAGCAGTTCCGAACAGGGTAAGCCCACTGAAGCTTTCTTT,CASSSEQGKPTEAFF
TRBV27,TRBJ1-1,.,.,TGTGCCAGCAGTTTAAGGCCGGAGCCCGCGGGCACTGAAGCTTTCTTT,CASSLRPEPAGTEAFF
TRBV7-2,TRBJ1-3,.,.,TGTGCCAGCAGCTTAGGTCGGGCTAACTCTGGAAACACCATATATTTT,CASSLGRANSGNTIYF
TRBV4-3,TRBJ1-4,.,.,TGCGCCAGCAGCCAAGATCGGCCGGGCGGGCGAGAAAAACTGTTTTTT,CASSQDRPGGREKLFF
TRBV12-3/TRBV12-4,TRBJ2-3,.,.,TGTGCCAGCAGTCGGACAAGGGGAAAGACGCAGTATTTT,CASSRTRGKTQYF
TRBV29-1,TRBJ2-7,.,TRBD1,TGCAGCGTTGTGACAGGGAGACGGGAGCAGTACTTC,CSVVTGRREQYF
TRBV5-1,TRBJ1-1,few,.,TGCGCCAGCAGCTCCGGGGAAATGAACACTGAAGCTTTCTTT,CASSSGEMNTEAFF
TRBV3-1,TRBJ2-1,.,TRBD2,TGTGCCAGCAGCCCTGGACTAGCGGGGGACAATGAGCAGTTCTTC,CASSPGLAGDNEQFF
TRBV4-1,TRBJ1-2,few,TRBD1,TGCGCCAGCAGCCAAGTGGACAGGGGGAACTATGGCTACACCTTC,CASSQVDRGNYGYTF
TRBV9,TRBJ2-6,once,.,TGTGCCAGCAGCGTAGTACGGGCCTCTGGGGCCAACGTCCTGACTTTC,CASSVVRASGANVLTF
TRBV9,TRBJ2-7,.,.,TGTGCCAGCAGCGTAGGGACGTCCTACGAGCAGTACTTC,CASSVGTSYEQYF
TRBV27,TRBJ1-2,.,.,TGTGCCAGCAGTCCGCGAACATATAGCATGGATGGCTACACCTTC,CASSPRTYSMDGYTF
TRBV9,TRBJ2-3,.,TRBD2,TGTGCCAGCAGCGCTCACCTTAGCGGGGGGGCTAGCACAGATACGCAGTATTTT,CASSAHLSGGASTDTQYF
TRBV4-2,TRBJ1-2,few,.,TGTGCCAGCAGCCAAGCTCATGGCTACACCTTC,CASSQAHGYTF
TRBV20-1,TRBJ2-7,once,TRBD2,TGCAGTGCCTCGGGACTAGCCTCCTACGAGCAGTACTTC,CSASGLASYEQYF
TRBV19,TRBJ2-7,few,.,TGTGCCAGTAGTATAGTTGGCAGGGAAGAGCAGTACTTC,CASSIVGREEQYF
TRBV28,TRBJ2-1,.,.,TGTGCCAGCCAACTATTTGGTGATGAGCAGTTCTTC,CASQLFGDEQFF
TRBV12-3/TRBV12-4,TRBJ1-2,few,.,TGTGCCAGCAGTTTTACCCACAGGGAAAGAGGCTACACCTTC,CASSFTHRERGYTF
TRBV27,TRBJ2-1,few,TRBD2,TGTGCCAGCATGGGCGGGGGTTCCCTCTACAATGAGCAGTTCTTC,CASMGGGSLYNEQFF
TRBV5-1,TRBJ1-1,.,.,TGCGCCAGCGCAAGGCGGGGGCTGAACACTGAAGCTTTCTTT,CASARRGLNTEAFF
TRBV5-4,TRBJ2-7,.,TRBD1,TGTGCCAGCAGCAAAACAGGGGCCGAGCAGTACTTC,CASSKTGAEQYF
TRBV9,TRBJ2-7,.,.,TGTGCCAGCAGCGCCCGAGTAGAAGTGGGTCCATACGAGCAGTACTTC,CASSARVEVGPYEQYF
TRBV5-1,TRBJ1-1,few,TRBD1,TGCGCCAGCAGCCCGGGACAGTCCCCTGAAGCTTTCTTT,CASSPGQSPEAFF
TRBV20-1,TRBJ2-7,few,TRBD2,TGCAGTGCTAAACTAGCGGGGGGGCGATACGAGCAGTACTTC,CSAKLAGGRYEQYF
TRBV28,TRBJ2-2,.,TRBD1,TGTGCCAGCAGTCCCCGGACAGGGAGGCACGGGGAGCTGTTTTTT,CASSPRTGRHGELFF
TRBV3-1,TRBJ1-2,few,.,TGTGCCAGCAGCCAATCCCAGGACTATGGCTACACCTTC,CASSQSQDYGYTF
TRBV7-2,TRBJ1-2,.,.,TGTGCCAGCAGCTTGGGTTTGCGGGCAGTGAACTATGGCTACACCTTC,CASSLGLRAVNYGYTF
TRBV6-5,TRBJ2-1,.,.,TGTGCCAGCAGTTTCCGGGGAGGTGAGCAGTTCTTC,CASSFRGGEQFF
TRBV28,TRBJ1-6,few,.,TGTGCCAGCAGTTTGCCCTCGGGGGTAACCTATAATTCACCCCTCCACTTT,CASSLPSGVTYNSPLHF
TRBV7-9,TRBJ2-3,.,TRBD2,TGTGCCAGCAGCTTAACAGCTAGCGGGGGGCGAACAGATACGCAGTATTTT,CASSLTASGGRTDTQYF
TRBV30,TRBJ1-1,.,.,TGTGCCTGGAGTGTACCAGGGCAGACTGAAGCTTTCTTT,CAWSVPGQTEAFF
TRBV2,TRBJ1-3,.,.,TGTGCCAGCAGATGGACTGACTCTGGAAACACCATATATTTT,CASRWTDSGNTIYF
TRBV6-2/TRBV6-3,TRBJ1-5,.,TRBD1,TGTGCCAGCAGTTACGGGACAGTTAGGGCATTCTATCAGCCCCAGCATTTT,CASSYGTVRAFYQPQHF
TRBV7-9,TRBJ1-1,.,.,TGTGCCAGCAGCCCTTTTCCTGAAGCTTTCTTT,CASSPFPEAFF